This T cell receptor beta chain originates from a study of blood T cell repertoires in COVID-19. About the study: The origin of the acute and convalescent COVID-19 samples was the United States, Italy and Spain. Nucleic acid was either cDNA or gDNA, and it came from T cells, B-cell-depleted T cells, or PBMCs.

How the authors handled the data: Reference gene primers were amplified, and this amplification served to estimate nucleated cell counts. Sequencing used immunoSEQ multiplex PCR; TCRdb keeps in-frame clones, though not all of them. That table is the source of V, J and clone size, and D and trimming were worked out from the DNA. This sample has 150,000 or so clones, with 85% found just once. This sequence originates from a human donor with acute or convalescent COVID-19. The donor label of this sample is uncertain. The source material was peripheral blood.

This CDR3 reads CASSLPWGQMNSYEQYF. The CDR3 DNA reads TGTGCCAGCTCATTGCCCTGGGGACAGATGAACTCCTACGAGCAGTACTTC. V is TRBV18 and J is TRBJ2-7; 7 bases are shared with TRBD1. This CDR3 is 17 amino acids long. Losses at the gene ends were 5 bases for V and 0 bases for J; bases not matched to a gene: 13. Germline V gives CDR1 KGHSH, CDR2 LQKENI.